Below are 20 T cell receptor delta chains sequenced from a single sample in a study of γδ T cells in repeated Plasmodium falciparum infection. TCRdb re-called the multiplex PCR reads with CATT. The table shows some 50,000 delta-chain clones, with 1.5% to 2% occurring only once. Flow sorting of PBMC yielded separate Vgamma9/Vdelta2+ and Vdelta2-negative gammadelta T cell populations for bulk repertoire analysis. The sequencing sample was made of gamma-delta T cells from blood. These TCRs come from a pool of human donors (malaria-infected and uninfected, not separated).

About this clone itself: TCRdb has a much larger clone's protein, which differs at residue 16 from the translation of this DNA, likely because of a read error; what is shown is the protein translated from the DNA. The rearrangement links TRDV1 to TRDJ1; D is possibly TRDD2 or TRDD3 (7 bases each). V lost 6 bases and J lost 6, with 38 bases in between. Germline V gene sequence: CDR1 TSWWSYY, CDR2 QGS. This CDR3 has 21 residues. The CDR3 coding sequence is TGTGCTCTTGGAATTTTTGCGAATTCCTACCGTCGCTGGTACTGGGGTAATAAACTCATCTTT. Amino acids: CALGIFANSYRRWYWGNKLIF.

As regards this clone: This DNA's translation differs at residue 5 from TCRdb's protein, which comes from a much larger clone; a read error is likely, and the protein shown is translated from the DNA. V and J are TRDV1 and TRDJ1; 12 bases agree with TRDD3. No J gene is reported in TCRdb; it was inferred here by comparing the DNA with germline. V dropped 4 bases and J dropped 1; count of bases not matched to a gene: 19. Looked up from germline, CDR1 is TSWWSYY and CDR2 is QGS. The length of the CDR3 is 21 residues. This CDR3 is CALGGPPRGLGDTMRTDKLIF. The CDR3 DNA reads TGTGCTCTTGGGGGCCCCCCTAGAGGGCTGGGGGATACGATGCGCACCGATAAACTCATCTTT.

The rearrangement links TRDV1 to TRDJ1, with 10 nucleotides matching TRDD3. TCRdb carries no J gene annotation; the J gene was assigned here by matching the DNA with germline. CDR1 and CDR2 from the germline V gene are TSWWSYY and QGS. The ends lost 6 bases at V and 3 bases at J; junction bases unmatched: 22. The CDR3 spans 20 residues. The CDR3 region is CALGDPHVGYRGIRPDKLIF. The CDR3 DNA sequence: TGTGCTCTTGGAGACCCCCACGTCGGGTACCGGGGGATACGCCCCGATAAACTCATCTTT.

This clone was detected ten times or more. This chain uses TRDV3 with TRDJ1, with D possibly matching TRDD3 (6 bases). The germline V and J ends were trimmed by 2 bases and 4 bases, with 17 bases remaining between them. CDR3 length: 14 amino acids. Germline V CDR1 and CDR2: TVYSNPD, GDNSRS (reference sequence). CDR3 residues: CAFGVLGRLDKLIF. The DNA of the CDR3 is TGTGCCTTTGGAGTTCTGGGGAGACTCGATAAACTCATCTTT.

This clone has just a few counts. The CDR3: CALGENGGHWGITGLYTDKLIF. In DNA form, the CDR3 reads TGTGCTCTTGGGGAAAACGGGGGTCACTGGGGGATTACTGGCCTGTACACCGATAAACTCATCTTT. The chain has TRDV1 and TRDJ1; 10 bases fit TRDD3. The J gene is not listed in TCRdb, so it was assigned here from a DNA match to germline. With V trimmed by 2 bases and J by 0 bases, 21 bases remained unmatched. This CDR3 region has 22 residues. The V gene's germline CDR1 is TSWWSYY and CDR2 QGS.

A note on this clone: This DNA's translation and the protein TCRdb lists, from a much larger clone, do not match at residue 9, likely due to a read error; the protein shown is translated from the DNA. The genes are TRDV3 and TRDJ1; D is possibly TRDD1 (5 bases). The germline V gene has CDR1 TVYSNPD and CDR2 GDNSRS (reference sequence). Between the trimmed V and J ends, which lost 2 bases and 7 bases, there was a span of 20 bases. CDR3 size: 14 residues. The CDR3 DNA reads as TGTGCCTTTGATAGTGGGACCCTCCCAGGTAAACTCATCTTT. As protein: CAFDSGTLPGKLIF. Variable domain in full (rest from reference TRDV3 and TRDJ1): CDKVTQSSPDQTVASGSEVVLLCTYDTVYSNPDLFWYRIRPDYSFQFVFYGDNSRSEGADFTQGRFSVKHILTQKAFHLVISPVRTEDSATYYCAFDSGTLPGKLIFGKGTRVTVEP.

About this clone: A far larger clone is one base from this, pointing to a likely read error. Within the sample, other DNA sequences also encode this same CDR3. The V gene is given as TRDV1, and no J gene call is available; the D call TRDD3 from the table was never checked on the DNA. CDR3 length equals 22 residues. Germline V gene data show CDR1 as TSWWSYY and CDR2 as QGS. The DNA of the CDR3 is TGTGCTCTTGGGGAAACCGGCTTCCCACCGACTAGGGGGATTTCGTACACCGATAAACTCATTTTT. As protein: CALGETGFPPTRGISYTDKLIF.

Remarks on this clone: The protein TCRdb gives is from a much larger clone and does not agree with this DNA's translation at residue 10, likely a read error; the protein shown here comes from the DNA. The V call is TRDV1, the J call TRDJ1, with TRDD3 identical over 11 bases. In the absence of a J gene in TCRdb, the DNA was matched to germline to assign it here. Germline V CDR1 and CDR2: TSWWSYY, QGS. This CDR3 has 20 amino acids. V lost 5 bases and J lost 3; bases outside the gene matches: 20. CDR3 bases: TGTGCTCTTGGGTACCCCGCCTTCCTCGGCTGGGGGATACTACCCGATAAACTCATCTTT. This codes for CALGYPAFLGWGILPDKLIF.

Regarding this clone: This probably arose from a read error, given a far larger clone one base away. Within the sample, other DNA sequences also encode this same CDR3. The chain has TRDV1 and TRDJ1, with 9 bases matching TRDD3. Since TCRdb gives no J gene, matching the DNA to germline was used here to assign it. The V gene's germline CDR1 is TSWWSYY and CDR2 QGS. There are 23 residues in the CDR3. Trimming took 3 bases from V and 0 from J; bases not matched to a gene: 26. DNA for the CDR3: TGTGCTCTTGGGGATCCGTTGGGCCCTACAAAATCTACTGGGGGACTAAACACCGATAAACTCATCTTT. It yields the protein CALGDPLGPTKSTGGLNTDKLIF.

Details on this clone: TCRdb's entry gives the protein of a much larger clone, which mismatches this DNA's translation at residue 4, likely from a read error; the protein reported here is translated from the DNA. The chain recombines TRDV2 with TRDJ1; TRDD3 is a possible D gene (5 bases). No J gene was available from TCRdb, and it was assigned here by a germline match of the DNA. The CDR3 contains 19 residues. Trimming pared 6 bases from V and 0 bases from J, leaving 28 bases between. Germline CDR1 reads GEAIGNYY; CDR2 reads EKD. In DNA, the CDR3 is TGTGCCTGTAACCCCCTCCGTTCACCGGGGGTCCCGTACACCGATAAACTCATCTTT. Amino acids: CACNPLRSPGVPYTDKLIF.

This clone was seen a few times. A much larger clone lies a single base off, so this may be a read error. V usage is TRDV1 and J usage is TRDJ1; 7 bases line up with TRDD3. Because TCRdb records no J gene, it was assigned here through a match of the DNA to germline. Looked up from germline, CDR1 is TSWWSYY and CDR2 is QGS. The CDR3 totals 19 residues. The V segment lost 4 bases and the J segment 0 bases; nucleotides outside the gene matches: 17. As DNA, the CDR3 is TGTGCTCTTGGGGTTCAGTCACCTACTGGGGTAAAGGACACCGATAAACTCATCTTT. It encodes CALGVQSPTGVKDTDKLIF.

To note about this clone: This DNA translates differently at residue 12 from the TCRdb protein, which is that of a much larger clone; a read error is likely, and the protein shown is the DNA's own translation. This sequence joins TRDV1 and TRDJ1; the match to TRDD3 covers 11 bases. TCRdb gives no J gene; it was assigned here by matching the DNA to germline. Germline lookup yields CDR1 TSWWSYY and CDR2 QGS. The trim removed 2 bases at V and 0 bases at J, leaving 8 bases unmatched. This CDR3 region has 18 residues. CDR3 in amino acids: CALGEVALGDTNTDKLIF. CDR3 in DNA: TGTGCTCTTGGGGAAGTGGCTCTGGGGGATACCAACACCGATAAACTCATCTTT.

This clone was detected many times. TCRdb's protein sequence differs at residue 13 from the translated DNA; the protein presented here follows the DNA. This chain connects TRDV2 to TRDJ1, with TRDD3 matching 11 bases. The J gene, absent from TCRdb, was called here by matching the DNA to germline. Germline V gene lookup returns CDR1 GEAIGNYY and CDR2 EKD. The CDR3 runs 17 residues. The CDR3 nucleotides are TGTGCCTGTGACACCCTAATGGGGGATACGGACACCGGTAAACTCATCTTT. Protein product: CACDTLMGDTDTGKLIF.

Of note for this clone: A far larger clone is off by one base, so a read error is likely. Within the sample, other DNA sequences also encode this same CDR3. The chain couples TRAV38-2/DV8 to TRDJ1, with 7 positions matching TRDD3. After removal of 1 base from V and 1 base from J, the junction contained 31 bases not matched to a gene. CDR1 and CDR2 (germline): TSESDYY, QEAYKQQN. The length of the CDR3 is 24 residues. The CDR3 nucleotides are TGTGCTTATAGGAGCACCCCGCGGCTACGCGGCCTCCCTGGGGGCCGGCCTTTCACCGATAAACTCATCTTT. Translation: CAYRSTPRLRGLPGGRPFTDKLIF.

This clone has at least ten counts. The TCRdb protein, from a much larger clone, departs from this DNA's translation at residue 14, likely by read error; the protein shown derives from the DNA. J is TRDJ1 and V is TRDV1; D is unclear. This CDR3 comprises 15 residues. In germline, CDR1 is TSWWSYY, CDR2 QGS. The DNA of the CDR3 is TGTGCTCTTGGGGAACTCCTAGTAGTCCAGGGAAAACTCACCTTT. Translated: CALGELLVVQGKLTF.

This clone was seen a few times. TCRdb's protein, taken from a much larger clone, differs from this DNA's translation at residue 6, likely owing to a read error; the protein displayed comes from the DNA. The V call is TRDV2, the J call TRDJ1; 9 nucleotides align to TRDD3. TCRdb lists no J gene, so it was determined here by aligning the DNA to germline. J lost 3 bases, V lost 0 bases, and 7 bases had no gene match. The CDR3 consists of 16 residues. The germline V gene encodes CDR1 GEAIGNYY and CDR2 EKD. In DNA form, the CDR3 reads TGTGCCTGTGACACCCCGGGGGATACCCAGGCCGATAAACTCATCTTT. As protein: CACDTPGDTQADKLIF.

The sample holds a few counts of this clone. A far larger clone is one nucleotide away, so this likely arose from a read error. Additional DNA sequences in this sample encode the identical CDR3. The chain is built from TRDV1 and TRDJ1; D gene uncertain. CDR1 and CDR2 from the germline V gene are TSWWSYY and QGS. The CDR3 consists of 21 residues. This CDR3 is CALGEGLSPSSIPLYTDKLIF. The CDR3, as DNA: TGTGCTCTTGGGGAAGGCCTCTCCCCATCGAGTATCCCGCTGTACACCGATAAGCTCATCTTT.

This clone was seen only a few times. This sequence is one base from a far larger clone and is likely a read error. Other DNA sequences from this sample encode an identical CDR3 as well. The V segment is TRDV1, and no J call was made; TRDD3 was called by the table and not checked on the DNA. This CDR3 has 23 residues. CDR1 and CDR2 from the germline V gene are TSWWSYY and QGS. CDR3 residues: CALGELDASYNPGGLGRPDKLIF. The DNA of the CDR3 is TGTGCTCTTGGGGAACTAGATGCTTCCTATAACCCTGGGGGATTGGGCCGCCCCGATAAACTCATTTTT.

This clone was recorded many times. The protein given by TCRdb reflects a much larger clone and differs at residue 12 from this DNA's translation, likely from a read error; the protein shown is the DNA's translation. The CDR3 reads CAYRTPGLPTPRSKLIF. The CDR3 nucleotides read TGTGCTTATAGGACCCCAGGCCTTCCTACCCCTCGATCGAAACTCATCTTT. The rearrangement links TRAV38-2/DV8 to TRDJ1; 9 bases map to TRDD2. Germline loops: CDR1 TSESDYY, CDR2 QEAYKQQN. With V trimmed by 3 bases and J by 8 bases, 17 bases remained unmatched. The CDR3 is 17 amino acids.

In its sample, this clone was seen many times. Other DNA sequences in this specimen translate into the identical CDR3. The V and J genes are TRDV2 and TRDJ1, with 9 positions matching TRDD3. Trimming took 3 bases from V and 0 from J; bases not matched to a gene: 10. CDR3 length: 17 residues. Germline assignment: CDR1 GEAIGNYY and CDR2 EKD. DNA of the CDR3: TGTGCCTGTGACTCACTTACTGGGGGACCGTACACCGATAAACTCATCTTT. This encodes CACDSLTGGPYTDKLIF.